The rows below give T cell receptor beta chains drawn from one sample of a study of cytomegalovirus exposure and HLA in healthy donors. TCRdb's table, derived via immunoSEQ multiplex PCR, lists solely in-frame clones and lacks some. The sample shows 80,000 or so clones, around 10% of them seen only once. The sample consisted of PBMCs. The receptors stem from a man aged 55-75 years in good health and CMV-seropositive. CDR3s leave out the opening cysteine and the closing phenylalanine or tryptophan. The order of the fields is D gene, J gene, V gene, CDR3 protein. A D gene is named only where the DNA matches it firmly.

TRBD1	TRBJ2-5	TRBV29-1	SVGDSQETQY
TRBD1	TRBJ1-5	TRBV6-5	ASSISGQRNQPQH
TRBD2	TRBJ2-2	TRBV7-2	ASSPRLAGGQGELF
.	TRBJ2-5	TRBV10-3	AITDSRQETQY
TRBD1	TRBJ2-7	TRBV27	ASSFPGQAGGEQY
.	TRBJ2-1	TRBV27	ASWTLQGTQF
.	TRBJ2-2	TRBV30	AWRGRGSSTGELF
TRBD2	TRBJ2-7	TRBV19	ASQAGGSYEQY
.	TRBJ1-3	TRBV19	ASRLTGTGNTIY
TRBD2	TRBJ2-1	TRBV6-5	ASSYTSGGVLF
.	TRBJ1-2	TRBV2	ASSEAINYGYT
TRBD1	TRBJ1-6	TRBV6-1	ASTPRQGADSPLH
.	TRBJ2-3	TRBV15	ATSSSLEGTDTQY
.	TRBJ1-6	TRBV15	ATSRDLTGSPLH
.	TRBJ2-1	TRBV25-1	ASRFGLLWF
TRBD1	TRBJ2-5	TRBV7-6	ASRPGTALETQY
.	TRBJ1-4	TRBV30	AWRAGWEKLF
.	TRBJ1-1	TRBV21-1	ASRENPLTTMHGGEAF
.	TRBJ1-1	TRBV28	ASSLFTGGTEAF
TRBD1	TRBJ1-2	TRBV6-5	ASSPGQANGYT